Below, 8 T cell receptor beta chains from the same sample are listed, as sequenced in a study of blood T cells in healthy people across ages (dated by TCRdb to 2015 to 2017). The library was prepared using 5' RACE. Sequencing used an Illumina HiSeq 2500. A second PCR of about 6 to 12 cycles was run with a J-beta primer mix and a sample-barcoded 5' primer. The raw public reads went through TCRdb reprocessing: fastp at Q25, MiXCR clone calling, in-frame beta chains kept. Each record represents a unique CDR3 protein, reported with the most common genes and DNA among its rows. This sample is represented by around 850,000 distinct CDR3 sequences; under 40% of them were singletons. Clones ranked in the top ten supply 13% of the sample. Sequenced material: blood. These receptors originate from a man aged 18 to 35 in good health.

In this sample, this clonotype turned up a few times. V usage is TRBV25-1 and J usage is TRBJ1-1, with unresolved D. CDR1 and CDR2 from the germline V gene are MGHDK and SYGVNS. The CDR3 is 11 amino acids. The V end was cut by 4 bases, the J end by 7 bases, with 7 bases between. The CDR3 nucleotides read TGTGCCAGCAGTGGCCTCGTTGAAGCTTTCTTT. Protein: CASSGLVEAFF.

This clonotype was found many times. As DNA, the CDR3 is TGTGCCAGCAGCCCATCCGGGACAGAGTCGCCCCAGCATTTT. This codes for CASSPSGTESPQHF. The chain joins TRBV7-2 to TRBJ1-5, with 7 bases that match TRBD1. V shed 5 bases, J shed 9 bases, and the junction held 10 bases outside the gene matches. The CDR3 spans 14 residues. Germline CDR1 SGHTA, CDR2 FQGNSA.

Comments on this clonotype: Given a much more abundant clone one base away, this may be a read error. This chain connects TRBV12-3 or TRBV12-4 to TRBJ2-5; unclear D gene. The CDR3 consists of 14 residues. Trimming cost V 6 bases and J 5 bases, with 16 bases left between them. CDR3 coding DNA: TGTGCCAGCAGGTTTCGACAAATGCGGGAGACCCAGTACTTC. Translation: CASRFRQMRETQYF.

This clonotype showed up many times. The rearrangement uses TRBV9 and TRBJ1-2; perhaps TRBD1 as D (6 bases). CDR1 and CDR2 from the germline V gene are SGDLS and YYNGEE. The CDR3 is 16 residues long. Between the trimmed V and J ends, which lost 0 bases and 3 bases, there was a span of 15 bases. The CDR3 reads CASSVGGGGLHYGYTF. The CDR3 nucleotides are TGTGCCAGCAGCGTAGGGGGGGGCGGACTTCACTATGGCTACACCTTC.

This clonotype was counted at least ten times. The J gene is TRBJ2-3, the V gene TRBV29-1; D perhaps matches TRBD1 (5 bases). Deletions cut 5 bases from V and 2 bases from J, with 11 bases between. CDR3 size: 13 residues. Germline CDR1 is SQVTM and CDR2 is ANQGSEA. The DNA of the CDR3 is TGCAGCGTTCAGGGCAGGGTCACAGATACGCAGTATTTT. It specifies CSVQGRVTDTQYF.

CDR3 coding DNA: TGTGCCAGCAGCCGACGGACAGGGGTCACTGAAGCTTTCTTT. Translation: CASSRRTGVTEAFF. The chain couples TRBV14 to TRBJ1-1; the match to TRBD1 covers 9 bases. CDR1 and CDR2 from the germline V gene are SGHDN and FVKESK. Germline trimming cut 4 bases from V and 4 bases from J; bases unmatched to any gene: 4. CDR3 length: 14 amino acids.

Remarks on this clonotype: Being one base from a much bigger clone, this may be a read error. The J gene is TRBJ2-7, the V gene TRBV15, with D unresolved. The CDR3 runs 14 residues. V was trimmed by 0 bases and J by 9 bases, leaving 15 bases between them. CDR1 LNHNV and CDR2 YYDKDF come from the germline V gene (reference sequence). The CDR3 sequence: CATSRDKPKHGQYF. In nucleotides, the CDR3 is TGTGCCACCAGCAGAGATAAACCGAAGCACGGGCAGTACTTC.

This clonotype occurred a few times. This chain links TRBV6-1 with TRBJ2-1; D ambiguous. The CDR3 has 15 amino acids. V shed 2 bases and J shed 0 bases, with 8 bases lying between them. Germline V gives CDR1 MNHNS, CDR2 SASEGT. The CDR3 DNA follows: TGTGCCAGCAGTGAAAATCTGGACTCCTACAATGAGCAGTTCTTC. This sequence encodes CASSENLDSYNEQFF.